This T cell receptor beta chain originates from a study of Tregs in tolerant kidney transplant recipients. Germline V gives CDR1 MNHNY, CDR2 SVGAGI (reference sequence). The ends lost 6 bases at V and 0 bases at J; junction bases unmatched: 4. There are 14 residues in the CDR3. This table comes from immunoSEQ multiplex PCR, and its TCRdb copy is limited to in-frame clones, with some not included. This table has more than 60,000 clones, roughly 89% appearing once. Unstimulated regulatory T cells (CD4+CD25+CD127-), CD4+CD25- non-regulatory cells, CD4 and CD8 cells were FACS-sorted from thawed PBMCs. The receptor comes from a human donor who received a combined kidney and bone marrow transplant. This sample comprised CD4+ T cells from blood, obtained before the transplant. V usage is TRBV6-6 and J usage is TRBJ2-5; 7 nucleotides align to TRBD1. Here the CDR3 reads CASSKTGYQETQYF. The CDR3 DNA reads TGTGCCAGCAGCAAGACAGGGTACCAAGAGACCCAGTACTTC.